This T cell receptor (beta chain) was obtained from a study of shared clonotypes between healthy human individuals. Study summary: Plates per donor: three CD4 naive, three CD4 memory, two CD8 naive, one CD8 memory. Overall study results and limits: Some naive CD4 clonotypes, around 4.7%, turned up in common across a handful of donors.

All the donors were Caucasian adults who lived in Nashville, Tennessee. This table comes from immunoSEQ multiplex PCR, and its TCRdb copy is limited to in-frame clones, with some not included. The top ten clones hold roughly 0.15% of a sample with millions of clones, approximately 94% of them seen once. The CDR3 loop spans 13 amino acids. The J segment lost 6 bases and the V segment lost 4 bases, leaving 3 bases of the junction unmatched. The germline gives CDR1 SGHRS, CDR2 YFSETQ. Of note for this clone: The antigen remains unidentified. In the same sample, other DNA sequences code for this CDR3.

The chain carries TRBV5-1 and TRBJ2-2, with 7 bases lining up with TRBD1. The specimen sequenced was naive CD4+ T cells sorted from blood. This sample's subset: CD45RA+ positively selected. This sequence was found in a man aged 18 to 30 in good health. Here the CDR3 DNA reads TGCGCCAGCAGCCCAGGGACAGCCGGGGAGCTGTTTTTT. It yields the protein CASSPGTAGELFF.